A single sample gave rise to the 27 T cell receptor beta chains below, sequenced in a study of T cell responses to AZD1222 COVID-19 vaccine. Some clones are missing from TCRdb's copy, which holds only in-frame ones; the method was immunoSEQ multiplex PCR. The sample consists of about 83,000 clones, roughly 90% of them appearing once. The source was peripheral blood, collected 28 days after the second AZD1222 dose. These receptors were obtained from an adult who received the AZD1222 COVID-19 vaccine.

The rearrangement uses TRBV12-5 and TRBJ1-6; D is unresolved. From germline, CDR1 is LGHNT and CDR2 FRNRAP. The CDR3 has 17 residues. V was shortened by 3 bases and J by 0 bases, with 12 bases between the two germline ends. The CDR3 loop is CASGFLGPSSYNSPLHF. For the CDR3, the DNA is TGTGCTAGTGGTTTTCTAGGCCCGAGCTCCTATAATTCACCCCTCCACTTT.

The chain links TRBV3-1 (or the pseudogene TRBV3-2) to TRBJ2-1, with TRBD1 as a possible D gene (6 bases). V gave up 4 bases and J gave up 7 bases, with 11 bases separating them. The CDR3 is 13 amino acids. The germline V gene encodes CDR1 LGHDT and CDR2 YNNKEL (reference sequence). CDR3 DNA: TGTGCCAGCAGCCGCGGACAGTTAAATGAGCAGTTCTTC. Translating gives CASSRGQLNEQFF.

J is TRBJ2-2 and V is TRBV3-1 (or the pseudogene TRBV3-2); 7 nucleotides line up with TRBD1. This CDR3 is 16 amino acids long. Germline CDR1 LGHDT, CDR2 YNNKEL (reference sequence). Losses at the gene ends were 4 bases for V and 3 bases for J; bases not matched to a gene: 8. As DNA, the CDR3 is TGTGCCAGCAGCCCTCCGGGACAGACTCACACCGGGGAGCTGTTTTTT. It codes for CASSPPGQTHTGELFF.

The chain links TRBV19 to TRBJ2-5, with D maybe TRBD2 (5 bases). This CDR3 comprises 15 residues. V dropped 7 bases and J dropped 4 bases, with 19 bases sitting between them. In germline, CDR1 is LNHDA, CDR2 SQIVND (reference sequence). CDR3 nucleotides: TGTGCCAGTAACACTCTCGGAAAAGGAGGAGAGACCCAGTACTTC. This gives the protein CASNTLGKGGETQYF.

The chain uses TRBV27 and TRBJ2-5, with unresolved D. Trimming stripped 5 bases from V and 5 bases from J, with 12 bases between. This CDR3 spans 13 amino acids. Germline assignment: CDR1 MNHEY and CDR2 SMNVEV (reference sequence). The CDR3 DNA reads TGTGCCAGCAGTGCCCTTCAAGGGGAGACCCAGTACTTC. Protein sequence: CASSALQGETQYF.

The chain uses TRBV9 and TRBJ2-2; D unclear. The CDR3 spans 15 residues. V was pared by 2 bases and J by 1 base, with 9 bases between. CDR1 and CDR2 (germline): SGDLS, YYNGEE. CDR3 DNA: TGTGCCAGCAGCGTCAGTTCCTTGAACACCGGGGAGCTGTTTTTT. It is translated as CASSVSSLNTGELFF.

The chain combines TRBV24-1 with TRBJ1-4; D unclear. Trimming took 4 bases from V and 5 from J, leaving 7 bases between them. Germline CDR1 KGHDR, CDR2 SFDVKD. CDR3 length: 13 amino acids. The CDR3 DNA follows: TGTGCCACCAGTGACGGACCAAATGAAAAACTGTTTTTT. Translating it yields CATSDGPNEKLFF.

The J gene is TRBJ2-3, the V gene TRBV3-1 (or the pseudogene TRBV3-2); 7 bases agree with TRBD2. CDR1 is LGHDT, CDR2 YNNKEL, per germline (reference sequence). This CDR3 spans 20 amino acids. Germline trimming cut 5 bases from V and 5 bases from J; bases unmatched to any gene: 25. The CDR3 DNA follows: TGTGCCAGCAGCTCTCGGGGGAAGCGGGACCCCTCGGTCAGGGTAGATACGCAGTATTTT. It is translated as CASSSRGKRDPSVRVDTQYF.

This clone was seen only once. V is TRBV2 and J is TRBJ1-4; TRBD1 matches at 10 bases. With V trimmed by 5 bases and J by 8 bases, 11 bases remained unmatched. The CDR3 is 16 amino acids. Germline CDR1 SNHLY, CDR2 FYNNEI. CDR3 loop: CASSPISTGGGEKLFF. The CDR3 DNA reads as TGTGCCAGCAGTCCAATCTCGACAGGGGGCGGCGAAAAACTGTTTTTT.

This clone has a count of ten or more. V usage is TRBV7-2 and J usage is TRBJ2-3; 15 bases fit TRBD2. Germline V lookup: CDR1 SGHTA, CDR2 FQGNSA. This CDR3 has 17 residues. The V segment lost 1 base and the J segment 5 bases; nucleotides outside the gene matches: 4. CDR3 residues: CASSLGTSGRAGDTQYF. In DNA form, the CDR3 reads TGTGCCAGCAGCTTAGGGACTAGCGGGAGGGCCGGAGATACGCAGTATTTT.

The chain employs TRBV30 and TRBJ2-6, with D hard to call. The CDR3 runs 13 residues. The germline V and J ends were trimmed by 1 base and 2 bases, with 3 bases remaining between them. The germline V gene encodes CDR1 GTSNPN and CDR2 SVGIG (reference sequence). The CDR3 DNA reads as TGTGCCTGGAGTGACCCTGGGGCCAACGTCCTGACTTTC. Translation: CAWSDPGANVLTF.

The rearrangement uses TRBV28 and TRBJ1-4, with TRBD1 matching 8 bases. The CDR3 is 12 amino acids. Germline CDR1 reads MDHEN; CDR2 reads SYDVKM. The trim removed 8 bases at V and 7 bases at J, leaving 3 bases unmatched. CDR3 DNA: TGTGCCAGCGGACAGGGAAGTGAAAAACTGTTTTTT. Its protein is CASGQGSEKLFF.

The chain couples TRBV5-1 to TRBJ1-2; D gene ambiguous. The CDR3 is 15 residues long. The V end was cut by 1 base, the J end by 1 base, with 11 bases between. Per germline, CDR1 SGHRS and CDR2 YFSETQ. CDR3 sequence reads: CASSLSPGDNYGYTF. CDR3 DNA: TGCGCCAGCAGCTTGTCACCCGGTGATAACTATGGCTACACCTTC.

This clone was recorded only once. CDR3 nucleotide sequence: TGTGCCAGCAGCTTACGCACAGGGCCAAATCAGCCCCAGCATTTT. This codes for CASSLRTGPNQPQHF. The chain recombines TRBV7-6 with TRBJ1-5; D is perhaps TRBD1 (6 bases). The CDR3 covers 15 residues. Trimming took off 2 bases at V and 4 bases at J, with 12 bases between the two ends. Germline V gene sequence: CDR1 SGHVS, CDR2 FNYEAQ.

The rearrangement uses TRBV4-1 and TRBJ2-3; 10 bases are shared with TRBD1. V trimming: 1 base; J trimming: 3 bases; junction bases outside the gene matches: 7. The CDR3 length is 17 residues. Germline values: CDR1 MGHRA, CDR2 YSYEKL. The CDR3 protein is CASSQGVLGQGTDTQYF. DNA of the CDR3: TGCGCCAGCAGCCAAGGAGTTTTGGGACAGGGGACAGATACGCAGTATTTT.

Here the CDR3 DNA reads TGTGCCAGCAGCCACCGGACTAGCGGGAGGGTAAATGAGCAGTTCTTC. This codes for CASSHRTSGRVNEQFF. The chain carries TRBV3-1 (or the pseudogene TRBV3-2) and TRBJ2-1; 15 bases map to TRBD2. V shed 3 bases, J shed 7 bases, and the junction held 4 bases outside the gene matches. The CDR3 has 16 residues. Germline V gene lookup returns CDR1 LGHDT and CDR2 YNNKEL (reference sequence).

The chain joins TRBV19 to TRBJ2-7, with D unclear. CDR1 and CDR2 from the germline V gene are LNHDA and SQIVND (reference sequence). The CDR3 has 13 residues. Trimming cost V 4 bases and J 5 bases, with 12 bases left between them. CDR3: CASSTRKGDEQYF. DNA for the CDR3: TGTGCCAGTAGTACTAGAAAGGGCGACGAGCAGTACTTC.

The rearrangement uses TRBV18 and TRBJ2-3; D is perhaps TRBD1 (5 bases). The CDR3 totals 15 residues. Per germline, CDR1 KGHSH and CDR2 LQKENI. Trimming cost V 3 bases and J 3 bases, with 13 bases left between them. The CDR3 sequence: CASSPSAGITDTQYF. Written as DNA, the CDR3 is TGTGCCAGCTCACCTTCGGCAGGGATAACAGATACGCAGTATTTT.

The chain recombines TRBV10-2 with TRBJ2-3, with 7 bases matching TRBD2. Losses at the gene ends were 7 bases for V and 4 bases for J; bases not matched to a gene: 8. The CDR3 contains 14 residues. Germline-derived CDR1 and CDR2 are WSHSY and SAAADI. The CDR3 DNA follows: TGCGCCAGCAAGAGCGGGATCGGATCAGATACGCAGTATTTT. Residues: CASKSGIGSDTQYF.

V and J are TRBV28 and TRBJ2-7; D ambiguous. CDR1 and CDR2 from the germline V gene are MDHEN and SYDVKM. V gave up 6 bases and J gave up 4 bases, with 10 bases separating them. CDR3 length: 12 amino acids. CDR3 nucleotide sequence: TGTGCCAGCAGCCTGTCCCCATACGAGCAGTACTTC. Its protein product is CASSLSPYEQYF.

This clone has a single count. CDR3 sequence reads: CASTSGRIYEQFF. CDR3 bases: TGTGCCAGCACTAGCGGGAGAATCTATGAGCAGTTCTTC. V usage is TRBV2 and J usage is TRBJ2-1, with 10 bases matching TRBD2. The V gene end was trimmed by 7 bases and the J gene end by 8 bases; junction bases not matched to a gene: 5. The CDR3 extends over 13 amino acids. Germline V lookup: CDR1 SNHLY, CDR2 FYNNEI.

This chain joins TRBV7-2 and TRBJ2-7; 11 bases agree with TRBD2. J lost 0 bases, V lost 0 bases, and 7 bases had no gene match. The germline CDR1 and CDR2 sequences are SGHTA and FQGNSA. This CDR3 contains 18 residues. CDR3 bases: TGTGCCAGCAGCTTAGCCCTAGCGGGAGGCCCTAGCTCCTACGAGCAGTACTTC. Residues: CASSLALAGGPSSYEQYF.

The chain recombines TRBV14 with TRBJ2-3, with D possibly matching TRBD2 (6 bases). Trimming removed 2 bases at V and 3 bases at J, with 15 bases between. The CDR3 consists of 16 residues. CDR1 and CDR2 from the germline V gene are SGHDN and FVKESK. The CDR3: CASSQWKRGGTDTQYF. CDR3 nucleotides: TGTGCCAGCAGCCAATGGAAGCGTGGAGGGACAGATACGCAGTATTTT.

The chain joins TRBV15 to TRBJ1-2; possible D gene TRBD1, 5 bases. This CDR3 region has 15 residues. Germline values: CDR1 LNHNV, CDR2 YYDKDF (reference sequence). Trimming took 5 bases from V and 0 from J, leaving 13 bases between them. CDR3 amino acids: CATSSHLTANYGYTF. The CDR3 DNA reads TGTGCCACCAGCTCCCACCTGACAGCTAACTATGGCTACACCTTC.

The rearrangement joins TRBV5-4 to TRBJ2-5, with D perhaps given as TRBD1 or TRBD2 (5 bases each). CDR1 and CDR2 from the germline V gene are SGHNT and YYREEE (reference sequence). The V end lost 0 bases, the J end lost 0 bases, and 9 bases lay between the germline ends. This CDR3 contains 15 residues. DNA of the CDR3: TGTGCCAGCAGCTTGGCCAGGGAGTACCAAGAGACCCAGTACTTC. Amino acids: CASSLAREYQETQYF.

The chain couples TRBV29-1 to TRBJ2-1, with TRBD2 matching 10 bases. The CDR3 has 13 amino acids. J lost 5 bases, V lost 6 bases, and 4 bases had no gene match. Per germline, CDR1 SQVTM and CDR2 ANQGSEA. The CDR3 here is CSVKAGGDNEQFF. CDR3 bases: TGCAGCGTAAAAGCGGGAGGGGACAATGAGCAGTTCTTC.

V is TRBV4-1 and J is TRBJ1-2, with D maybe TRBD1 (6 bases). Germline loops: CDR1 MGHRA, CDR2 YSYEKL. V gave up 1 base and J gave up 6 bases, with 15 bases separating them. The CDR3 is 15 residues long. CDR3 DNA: TGCGCCAGCAGCCAAGGGAAGGGGGAGCCTGATGGCTACACCTTC. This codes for CASSQGKGEPDGYTF.